This entry concerns a single T cell receptor (beta chain). The data were obtained in a study of blood T cell repertoires in COVID-19. V dropped 4 bases and J dropped 6 bases, with 13 bases sitting between them. The germline V gene encodes CDR1 LGHNT and CDR2 FRNRAP. The CDR3 has 13 amino acids. Only in-frame clones appear in the TCRdb table, and some are missing; sequencing was by immunoSEQ multiplex PCR. The table shows 300,000 to 450,000 clones, with roughly 85% occurring only once. This rearrangement joins TRBV12-5 to TRBJ2-7, with D perhaps TRBD2 (6 bases). Sequencing was performed on peripheral blood. The sequence was collected from a woman aged 18-29 years with acute or convalescent COVID-19. DNA for the CDR3: TGTGCTAGTGGTTCCCCGGGACTGAGCGAGCAGTACTTC. It codes for CASGSPGLSEQYF.